The clone carrying this TCR beta chain showed up just once. The CDR3 is 18 residues long. Germline V CDR1 and CDR2: SGHKS, YYEKEE (reference sequence). With 0 bases clipped from V and 3 bases from J, the junction kept 6 bases outside the gene matches. The data belong to a study of blood T cell repertoires in COVID-19. In the study overall: COVID-19 samples from acute and convalescent phases originated in the United States, Italy and Spain.

In the original processing: Amplification of reference gene primers provided the estimated nucleated cell counts. Here immunoSEQ multiplex PCR was the method, and the copy in TCRdb shows in-frame clones only, minus some. The V and J calls and clone size were taken over from that table, and D and trimming were inferred from the DNA. Among about 220,000 clones listed, roughly four fifths were seen once. Sequenced sample: peripheral blood. The V call is TRBV5-5, the J call TRBJ2-3; 14 bases map to TRBD2. The receptor was derived from a woman aged 70-85 years with COVID-19, enrolled during active disease. The CDR3 DNA reads as TGTGCCAGCAGCTTGGGGGGGACTAGCGGGAGATTTACAGATACGCAGTATTTT. Protein: CASSLGGTSGRFTDTQYF.